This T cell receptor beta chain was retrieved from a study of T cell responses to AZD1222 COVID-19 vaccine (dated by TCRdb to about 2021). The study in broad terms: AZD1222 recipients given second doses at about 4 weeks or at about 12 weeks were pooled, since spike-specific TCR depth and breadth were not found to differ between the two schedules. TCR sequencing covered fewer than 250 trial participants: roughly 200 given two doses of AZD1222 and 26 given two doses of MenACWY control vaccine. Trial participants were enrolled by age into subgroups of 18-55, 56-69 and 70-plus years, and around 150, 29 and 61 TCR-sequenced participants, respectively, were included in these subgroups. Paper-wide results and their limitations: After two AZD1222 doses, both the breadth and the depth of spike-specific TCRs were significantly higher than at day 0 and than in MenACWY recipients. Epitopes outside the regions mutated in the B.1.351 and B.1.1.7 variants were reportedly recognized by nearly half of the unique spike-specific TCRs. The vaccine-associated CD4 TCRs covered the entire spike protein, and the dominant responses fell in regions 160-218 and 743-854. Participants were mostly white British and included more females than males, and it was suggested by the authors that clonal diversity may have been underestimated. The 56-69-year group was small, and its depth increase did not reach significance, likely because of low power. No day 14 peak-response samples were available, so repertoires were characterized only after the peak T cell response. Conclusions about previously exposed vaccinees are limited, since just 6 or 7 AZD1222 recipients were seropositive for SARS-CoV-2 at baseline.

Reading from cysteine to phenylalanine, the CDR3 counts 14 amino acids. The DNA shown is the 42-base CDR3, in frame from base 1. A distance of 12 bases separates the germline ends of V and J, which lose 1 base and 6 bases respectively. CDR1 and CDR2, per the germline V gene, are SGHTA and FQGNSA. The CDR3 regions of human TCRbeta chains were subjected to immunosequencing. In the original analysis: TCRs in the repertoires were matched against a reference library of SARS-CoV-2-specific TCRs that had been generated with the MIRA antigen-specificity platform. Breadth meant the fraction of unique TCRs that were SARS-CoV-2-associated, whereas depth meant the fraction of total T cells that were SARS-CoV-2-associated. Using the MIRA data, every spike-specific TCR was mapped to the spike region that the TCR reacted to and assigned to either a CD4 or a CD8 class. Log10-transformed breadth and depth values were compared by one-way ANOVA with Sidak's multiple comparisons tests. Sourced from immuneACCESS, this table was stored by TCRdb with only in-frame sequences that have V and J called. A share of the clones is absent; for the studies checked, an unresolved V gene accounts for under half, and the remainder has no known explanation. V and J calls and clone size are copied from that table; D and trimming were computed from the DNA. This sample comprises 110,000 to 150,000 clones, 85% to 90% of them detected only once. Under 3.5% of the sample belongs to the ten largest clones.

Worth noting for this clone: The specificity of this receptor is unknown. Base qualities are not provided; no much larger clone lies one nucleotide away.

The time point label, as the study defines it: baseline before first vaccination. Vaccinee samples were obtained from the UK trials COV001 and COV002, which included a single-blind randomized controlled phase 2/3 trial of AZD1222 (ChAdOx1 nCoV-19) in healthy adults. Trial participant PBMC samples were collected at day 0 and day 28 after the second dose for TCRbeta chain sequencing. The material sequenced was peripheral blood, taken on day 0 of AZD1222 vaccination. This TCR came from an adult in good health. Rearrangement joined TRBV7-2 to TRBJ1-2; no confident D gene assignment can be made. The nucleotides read TGTGCCAGCAGCTTAGTCGGGGTATCGGATGGCTACACCTTC. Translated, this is CASSLVGVSDGYTF.